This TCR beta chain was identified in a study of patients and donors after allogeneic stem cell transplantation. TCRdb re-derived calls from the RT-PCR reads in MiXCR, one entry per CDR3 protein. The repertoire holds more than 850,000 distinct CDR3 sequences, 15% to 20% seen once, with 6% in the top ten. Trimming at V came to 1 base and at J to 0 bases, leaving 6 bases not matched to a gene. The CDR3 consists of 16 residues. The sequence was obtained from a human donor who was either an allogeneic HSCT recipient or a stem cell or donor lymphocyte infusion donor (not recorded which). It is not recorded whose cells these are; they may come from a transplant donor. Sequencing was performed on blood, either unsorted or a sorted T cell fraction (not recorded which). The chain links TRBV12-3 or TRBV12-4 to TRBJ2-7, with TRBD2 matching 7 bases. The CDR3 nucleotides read TGTGCCAGCAGTTTAGATTTTGGGGGGGACTCCTACGAGCAGTACTTC. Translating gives CASSLDFGGDSYEQYF.